This TCR beta chain was recorded in a study of cytomegalovirus exposure and HLA in healthy donors. Whole-study context: Sequencing of 150 million to 200 million T cells in an earlier analysis found some 100 million unique TCR beta sequences. General study points: In a later analysis, the majority of CMV-associated beta chains seemingly showed HLA restriction.

13 Jbeta primers and 60 Vbeta primers were used for the PCR. Method: immunoSEQ multiplex PCR; TCRdb's copy keeps in-frame clones and lacks some. The sample includes about 160,000 clones, roughly 84% of them seen just once. About this clone itself: Its target is unknown.

Germline V CDR1 and CDR2: SGHRS, YFSETQ. The length of the CDR3 is 19 residues. V shed 4 bases, J shed 4 bases, and the junction held 13 bases outside the gene matches. The gene calls are TRBV5-1 and TRBJ2-1; 14 nucleotides match TRBD2. Sequenced sample: PBMCs. This TCR was recovered from a woman aged 18-29 years in good health and CMV-seronegative. The CDR3 DNA follows: TGCGCCAGCAGCAAGACCGGGACTAGCGGGGGATCAATTTACAATGAGCAGTTCTTC. It is translated as CASSKTGTSGGSIYNEQFF.